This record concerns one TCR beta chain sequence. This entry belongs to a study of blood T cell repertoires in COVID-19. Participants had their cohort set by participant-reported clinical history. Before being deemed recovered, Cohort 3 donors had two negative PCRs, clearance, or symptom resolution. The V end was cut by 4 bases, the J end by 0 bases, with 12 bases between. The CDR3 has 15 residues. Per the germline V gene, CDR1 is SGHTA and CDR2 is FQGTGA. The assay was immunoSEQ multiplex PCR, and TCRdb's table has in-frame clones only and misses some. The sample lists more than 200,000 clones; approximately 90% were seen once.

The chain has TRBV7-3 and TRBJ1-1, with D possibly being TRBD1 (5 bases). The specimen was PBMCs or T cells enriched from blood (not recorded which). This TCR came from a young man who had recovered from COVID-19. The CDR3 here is CASSSGHNMNTEAFF. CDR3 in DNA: TGTGCCAGCAGCTCCGGACATAACATGAACACTGAAGCTTTCTTT.